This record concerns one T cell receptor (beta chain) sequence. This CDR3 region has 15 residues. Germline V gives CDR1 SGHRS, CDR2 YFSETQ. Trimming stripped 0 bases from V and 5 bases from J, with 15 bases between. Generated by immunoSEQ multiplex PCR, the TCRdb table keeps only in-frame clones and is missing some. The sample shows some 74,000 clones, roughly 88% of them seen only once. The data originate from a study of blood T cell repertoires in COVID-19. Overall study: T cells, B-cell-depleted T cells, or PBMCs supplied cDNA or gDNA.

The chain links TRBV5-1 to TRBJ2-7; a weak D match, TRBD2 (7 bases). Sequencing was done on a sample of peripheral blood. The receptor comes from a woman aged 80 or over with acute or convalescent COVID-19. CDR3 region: CASSLDGGQLDEQYF. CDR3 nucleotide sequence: TGCGCCAGCAGCTTGGACGGGGGGCAGTTGGACGAGCAGTACTTC.